The entry that follows covers one T cell receptor (beta chain) sequence. The data were taken from a study of graft-versus-host responses after intestinal transplantation. Study as a whole: Every recipient had anti-thymocyte globulin induction and two to three years of tacrolimus plus steroids.

Generated by immunoSEQ multiplex PCR, the TCRdb table keeps only in-frame clones and is missing some. The table includes approximately 18,000 clones, around nine tenths detected once. The germline CDR1 and CDR2 sequences are SEHNR and FQNEAQ (reference sequence). Trimming shortened V by 5 bases and J by 5 bases, and 21 bases separated the two germline ends. This CDR3 has 16 amino acids. The specimen was PBMCs, collected approximately 230 days after intestinal transplant. The sequence was obtained from a human patient who received an intestinal transplant, so some T cells may come from the graft donor. The J gene is TRBJ2-5, the V gene TRBV7-9; D possibly corresponds to TRBD2 (6 bases). The CDR3 is CASSRSRDSPPETQYF. The DNA for the CDR3 is TGTGCCAGCAGCAGAAGCCGGGACTCCCCCCCTGAGACCCAGTACTTC.